This T cell receptor beta chain emerged from a study of T cell responses to AZD1222 COVID-19 vaccine. Deletions cut 7 bases from V and 4 bases from J, with 13 bases between. Germline values: CDR1 SNHLY, CDR2 FYNNEI. CDR3 length: 13 residues. The data were produced by immunoSEQ multiplex PCR, yet TCRdb's version contains in-frame clones alone and is incomplete. The data hold under 150,000 clones, with just over 90% observed a single time. V usage is TRBV2 and J usage is TRBJ1-2; no definite D call. The source material was peripheral blood, sampled 28 days after the second AZD1222 dose. The sequence was collected from an adult who received the AZD1222 COVID-19 vaccine. The CDR3 sequence is CASMLGATYGYTF. Written as DNA, the CDR3 is TGTGCCAGCATGCTTGGAGCCACCTATGGCTACACCTTC.